A selection of T cell receptor beta chains follows, all from one sample in a study of blood T cell repertoires in COVID-19. Using immunoSEQ multiplex PCR, the repertoire was profiled, and TCRdb retains in-frame clones only, with some absent. The sample contains about 150,000 clones, roughly 80% of which appear only once. Sequencing used peripheral blood. The receptors come from a woman at least 80 years old with acute or convalescent COVID-19. Each CDR3 is given with its conserved first and last residue. A D gene is named only where the DNA matches it firmly. Only part of the rows carry a size: once, few, many, or a class if the clone is expanded.

v_gene	j_gene	abundance	d_gene	CDR3aa	CDR3nt
TRBV4-1	TRBJ2-7	few	TRBD2	CASSRGSGGAGYEQYF	TGCGCCAGCAGCCGGGGTAGCGGGGGGGCCGGGTACGAGCAGTACTTC
TRBV6-1	TRBJ1-5	-	-	CASSGRGIGGNQPQHF	TGTGCCAGCAGTGGACGAGGGATAGGAGGCAATCAGCCCCAGCATTTT
TRBV4-2	TRBJ2-1	-	-	CASSQESSLRGGRYEQFF	TGTGCCAGCAGCCAAGAGTCCTCTTTGAGGGGGGGCCGGTATGAGCAGTTCTTC
TRBV19	TRBJ2-3	-	TRBD2	CASSMFSGGAGTQYF	TGTGCCAGTAGTATGTTCAGCGGGGGGGCCGGTACGCAGTATTTT
TRBV7-2	TRBJ1-5	-	-	CASSRGGSSNQPQHF	TGTGCCAGCAGCCGCGGGGGGAGCAGCAATCAGCCCCAGCATTTT
TRBV11-2	TRBJ2-3	-	TRBD1	CASSPGTGGEWTQYF	TGTGCCAGCAGCCCAGGGACAGGGGGCGAATGGACGCAGTATTTT
TRBV5-8	TRBJ1-6	-	TRBD1	CASSFNRRGQGVSPLHF	TGTGCCAGCAGCTTTAATCGGAGGGGACAGGGTGTTTCACCCCTCCACTTT
TRBV6-6	TRBJ1-5	few	-	CASSSLYSNQPQHF	TGTGCCAGCAGTTCCTTATATAGCAATCAGCCCCAGCATTTT
TRBV7-3	TRBJ1-1	-	-	CASSLSGSTEAFF	TGTGCCAGCAGCTTATCAGGGTCCACTGAAGCTTTCTTT
TRBV7-8	TRBJ1-2	-	TRBD1	CASSTRTGSGYTF	TGTGCCAGCAGCACCCGGACAGGGAGCGGCTACACCTTC
TRBV7-7	TRBJ1-4	-	-	CASSPWTPEANEKLFF	TGTGCTAGCAGCCCCTGGACCCCGGAGGCTAATGAAAAACTGTTTTTT
TRBV7-2	TRBJ1-1	-	-	CASSLDTFENTEAFF	TGTGCCAGCAGCCTGGACACTTTTGAAAACACTGAAGCTTTCTTT
TRBV4-2	TRBJ1-5	-	-	CASSPEAGQPQHF	TGTGCCAGCAGCCCAGAAGCAGGACAGCCCCAGCATTTT
TRBV29-1	TRBJ1-1	few	TRBD1	CSANDRGLTEAFF	TGCAGCGCCAACGACAGGGGGCTCACTGAAGCTTTCTTT
TRBV7-8	TRBJ1-2	-	TRBD1	CASSPGTGRDYGYTF	TGTGCCAGCAGCCCCGGGACAGGGAGGGACTATGGCTACACCTTC
TRBV5-1	TRBJ2-1	-	TRBD1	CASSLGTGAKYNEQFF	TGCGCCAGCAGCTTGGGGACAGGGGCTAAATACAATGAGCAGTTCTTC
TRBV1	TRBJ1-2	-	-	CTSSQDLRRPDGYTF	TGCACCAGCAGCCAAGATCTGAGGCGCCCCGATGGCTACACCTTC
TRBV6-5	TRBJ1-1	-	TRBD1	CASSYSTGNVEAFF	TGTGCCAGCAGTTACTCGACAGGGAATGTTGAAGCTTTCTTT
TRBV19	TRBJ2-1	-	TRBD1	CASSYTGGGYNEQFF	TGTGCCAGTAGTTACACAGGGGGCGGGTACAATGAGCAGTTCTTC
TRBV18	TRBJ2-7	-	-	CASSPSQGFSYEQYF	TGTGCCAGCTCACCGTCACAGGGTTTCTCCTACGAGCAGTACTTC
TRBV9	TRBJ2-2	-	TRBD2	CASSVGSGVGGELFF	TGTGCCAGCAGCGTAGGGAGCGGGGTAGGCGGGGAGCTGTTTTTT
TRBV5-1	TRBJ1-4	-	-	CASSFGDIYEKLFF	TGCGCCAGCAGCTTCGGGGACATCTATGAAAAACTGTTTTTT
TRBV6-5	TRBJ1-1	-	-	CASAKRHTEAFF	TGTGCCAGCGCTAAGCGGCACACTGAAGCTTTCTTT
TRBV10-1	TRBJ1-2	-	-	CASTESGGEGYTF	TGCGCCAGCACTGAAAGTGGCGGGGAGGGCTACACCTTC